Sequencing of this T cell receptor (beta chain) was carried out in a study of T cell responses to AZD1222 COVID-19 vaccine (dated by TCRdb to the early 2020s). Turning to the overall study: AZD1222 recipients given second doses at about 4 weeks or at about 12 weeks were pooled, since spike-specific TCR depth and breadth were not found to differ between the two schedules. TCR sequencing covered fewer than 250 trial participants: 200 to 220 given two doses of AZD1222 and 26 given two doses of MenACWY control vaccine. Trial participants were enrolled by age into 18-55, 56-69 and 70-plus year subgroups, with roughly 150, 30 and 60 TCR-sequenced participants respectively. The research as a whole found: No day 14 peak-response samples were available, so repertoires were characterized only after the peak T cell response. The 56-69-year group was small, and its depth increase did not reach significance, likely because of low power. After two AZD1222 doses, spike-specific TCR breadth and depth were significantly higher than at day 0 and than in MenACWY recipients. Reportedly, close to half of the unique spike-specific TCRs recognized epitopes lying outside the regions that are mutated in the B.1.351 and B.1.1.7 variants. Only a handful of AZD1222 recipients were SARS-CoV-2 seropositive at baseline, limiting conclusions about previously exposed vaccinees. Participants were mostly white British, with more females than males. The authors suggested clonal diversity may have been underestimated. Vaccine-associated CD4 TCRs spanned the whole spike protein, with dominant responses in regions 160-218 and 743-854.

The CDR3 regions of human TCRbeta chains were analyzed by immunosequencing. The original methods were these. Repertoire TCRs were checked for matches against a reference library of SARS-CoV-2-specific TCRs that had been generated using the MIRA antigen-specificity platform. Breadth was defined as the fraction of unique TCRs that were SARS-CoV-2-associated, and depth was defined as the fraction of total T cells that were SARS-CoV-2-associated. Each spike-specific TCR was assigned to its reactive spike region and to a CD4 or CD8 class using the MIRA data. Log10-transformed breadth and depth values were compared by one-way ANOVA with Sidak's multiple comparisons tests. In its TCRdb copy, this immuneACCESS table keeps in-frame sequences only and misses some clones. Where compared with another copy, unresolved V genes explain less than half of these, and the others have no known cause. The V and J calls and clone size are taken from that table; D and trimming were inferred from the DNA. The sample yields just under 35,000 clones; 86% were counted once. The ten largest clones represent roughly 6.2% of the sample.

The time point label on this specimen signifies: baseline before first vaccination. Vaccinee samples were obtained from the UK trials COV001 and COV002, which included a single-blind randomized controlled phase 2/3 trial of AZD1222 (ChAdOx1 nCoV-19) in healthy adults. Trial participant PBMC samples were collected at day 0 and day 28 after the second dose for TCRbeta chain sequencing. To note about this clone: Its antigen specificity is not known. No base quality values were provided; no much bigger clone lies one nucleotide off.

At the junction V is shortened by 4 bases and J by 3 bases, with 7 bases in between. From a lookup of the germline V gene (reference sequence), CDR1 and CDR2 are SEHNR and FQNEAQ. There are 14 amino acids in the CDR3, from cysteine to phenylalanine inclusive. Kept here is only the CDR3 DNA, which spans 42 bases and is read in frame from base 1. This receptor was identified in an adult in good health. Recombination connected TRBV7-9 to TRBJ2-6; no D gene can be assigned with confidence. This sample comprised peripheral blood, obtained on day 0 of AZD1222 vaccination. The DNA sequence follows: TGTGCCAGCAGCTCCTTCGGTGGGGCCAACGTCCTGACTTTC. It translates as CASSSFGGANVLTF.